This T cell receptor beta chain stems from a study of T cells in localized non-small cell lung cancer. Sequencing used immunoSEQ multiplex PCR; TCRdb keeps in-frame clones, though not all of them. The sample has some 2,800 clones, about 30% seen once. The V end lost 5 bases, the J end lost 5 bases, and 12 bases lay between the germline ends. Germline V gene lookup returns CDR1 SNHLY and CDR2 FYNNEI. CDR3 length: 14 residues. The receptor comes from a man aged 35-69 years with stage I lung adenocarcinoma. This chain connects TRBV2 to TRBJ2-2; D unclear. Sample: normal lung tissue next to the tumor, taken before any cancer treatment. CDR3 loop: CASSFERKTGELFF. CDR3 DNA sequence: TGTGCCAGCAGTTTTGAGCGTAAGACCGGGGAGCTGTTTTTT.